This T cell receptor beta chain originates from a study of a mutant IDH1 vaccine in newly diagnosed glioma. Turning to the study itself: Patients had eight vaccinations, in weeks 1, 3, 5, 7, 11, 15, 19 and 23.

The study's findings and limits: Vaccination induced immune responses in around 93% of patients.

Notes on this clone: No antigen is known for it.

The germline CDR1 and CDR2 sequences are KGHSH and LQKENI. This CDR3 is built from 15 residues. The V gene lost 3 bases and the J gene lost 4 bases, with 15 bases spanning the gap. The repertoire was sequenced with immunoSEQ multiplex PCR; TCRdb's copy has only in-frame clones and lacks some. The sample has 56,000 or so clones; over 75% are singletons. Time point: week 5, during vaccination. Vaccination used 300 ug of mutant IDH1 20-mer peptide per dose, with topical imiquimod. This clonotype was sampled from a woman aged 40 to 55 with glioma. The V and J genes are TRBV18 and TRBJ1-2; possible D gene TRBD1, 5 bases. Source: PBMCs, taken from a glioma patient whose treatment included an IDH1 peptide vaccine. CDR3 DNA: TGTGCCAGCTCACCGACGGGGGACGGCTTCTATGGCTACACCTTC. Protein: CASSPTGDGFYGYTF. The full variable domain, in which reference TRBV18 and TRBJ1-2 provide the parts outside the CDR3, is NAGVMQNPRHLVRRRGQEARLRCSPMKGHSHVYWYRQLPEEGLKFMVYLQKENIIDESGMPKERFSAEFPKEGPSILRIQQVVRGDSAAYFCASSPTGDGFYGYTFGSGTRLTVV.